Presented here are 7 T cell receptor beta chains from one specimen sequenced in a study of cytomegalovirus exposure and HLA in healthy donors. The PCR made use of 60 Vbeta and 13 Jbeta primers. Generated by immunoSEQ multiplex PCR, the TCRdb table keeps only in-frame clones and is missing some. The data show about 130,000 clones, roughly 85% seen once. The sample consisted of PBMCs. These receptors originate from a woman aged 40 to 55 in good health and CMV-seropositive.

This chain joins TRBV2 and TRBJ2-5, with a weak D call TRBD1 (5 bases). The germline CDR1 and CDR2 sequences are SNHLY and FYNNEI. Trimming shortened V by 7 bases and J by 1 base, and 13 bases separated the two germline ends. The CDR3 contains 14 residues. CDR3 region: CASTGRQTQETQYF. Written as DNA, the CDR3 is TGTGCCAGCACCGGTAGACAGACCCAAGAGACCCAGTACTTC.

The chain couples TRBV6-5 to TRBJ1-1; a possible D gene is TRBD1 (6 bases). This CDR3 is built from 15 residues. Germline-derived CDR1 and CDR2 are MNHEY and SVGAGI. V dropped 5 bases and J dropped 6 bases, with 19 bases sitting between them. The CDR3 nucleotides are TGTGCCAGCAGTAGCAATGACAGGTTGTTTCCTGAAGCTTTCTTT. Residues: CASSSNDRLFPEAFF.

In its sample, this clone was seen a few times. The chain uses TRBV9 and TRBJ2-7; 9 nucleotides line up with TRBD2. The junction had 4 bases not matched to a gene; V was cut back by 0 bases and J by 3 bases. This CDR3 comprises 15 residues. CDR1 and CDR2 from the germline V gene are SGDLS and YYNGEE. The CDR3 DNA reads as TGTGCCAGCAGCGTAGATGGTAGCGGGAGCTACGAGCAGTACTTC. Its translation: CASSVDGSGSYEQYF.

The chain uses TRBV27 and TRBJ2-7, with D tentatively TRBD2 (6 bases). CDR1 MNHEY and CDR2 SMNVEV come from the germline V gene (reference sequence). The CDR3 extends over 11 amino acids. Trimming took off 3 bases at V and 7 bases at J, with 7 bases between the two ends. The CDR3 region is CASSFGREQYF. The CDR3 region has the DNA TGTGCCAGCAGTTTCGGGAGAGAGCAGTACTTC.

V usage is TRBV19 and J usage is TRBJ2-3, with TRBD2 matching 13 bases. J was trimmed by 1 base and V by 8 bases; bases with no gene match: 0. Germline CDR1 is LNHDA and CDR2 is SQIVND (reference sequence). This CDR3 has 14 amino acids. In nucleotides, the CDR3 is TGTGCCAGTGGACTAGCGGGGGGCACAGATACGCAGTATTTT. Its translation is CASGLAGGTDTQYF.

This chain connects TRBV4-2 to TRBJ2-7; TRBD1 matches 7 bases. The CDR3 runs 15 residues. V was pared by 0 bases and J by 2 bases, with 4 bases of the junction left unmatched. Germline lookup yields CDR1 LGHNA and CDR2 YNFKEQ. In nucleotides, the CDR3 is TGTGCCAGCAGCCAAGATGAGGGACAGCCCTACGAGCAGTACTTC. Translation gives CASSQDEGQPYEQYF.

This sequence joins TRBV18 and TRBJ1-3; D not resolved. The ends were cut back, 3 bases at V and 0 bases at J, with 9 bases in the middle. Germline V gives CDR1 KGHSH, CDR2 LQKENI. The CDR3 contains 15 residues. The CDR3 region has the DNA TGTGCCAGCTCACCCCTTATTTCCTCTGGAAACACCATATATTTT. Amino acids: CASSPLISSGNTIYF. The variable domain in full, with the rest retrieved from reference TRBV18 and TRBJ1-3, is NAGVMQNPRHLVRRRGQEARLRCSPMKGHSHVYWYRQLPEEGLKFMVYLQKENIIDESGMPKERFSAEFPKEGPSILRIQQVVRGDSAAYFCASSPLISSGNTIYFGEGSWLTVV.